This T cell receptor beta chain was documented in a study of blood T cell repertoires in COVID-19. Trimming took 0 bases from V and 6 from J; bases not matched to a gene: 4. Per the germline V gene, CDR1 is SGHKS and CDR2 is YYEKEE (reference sequence). This CDR3 comprises 16 residues. Data came from immunoSEQ multiplex PCR; TCRdb stores just in-frame clones and leaves some out. Of about 120,000 clones in the sample, 65% to 90% were seen once. This sequence was found in a man older than 75 with acute or convalescent COVID-19. Sequences were obtained from peripheral blood. The chain joins TRBV5-5 to TRBJ2-1; 12 positions agree with TRBD2. DNA for the CDR3: TGTGCCAGCAGCTTGGCCATACTAGCGGGAGGCAATGAGCAGTTCTTC. The encoded protein is CASSLAILAGGNEQFF.